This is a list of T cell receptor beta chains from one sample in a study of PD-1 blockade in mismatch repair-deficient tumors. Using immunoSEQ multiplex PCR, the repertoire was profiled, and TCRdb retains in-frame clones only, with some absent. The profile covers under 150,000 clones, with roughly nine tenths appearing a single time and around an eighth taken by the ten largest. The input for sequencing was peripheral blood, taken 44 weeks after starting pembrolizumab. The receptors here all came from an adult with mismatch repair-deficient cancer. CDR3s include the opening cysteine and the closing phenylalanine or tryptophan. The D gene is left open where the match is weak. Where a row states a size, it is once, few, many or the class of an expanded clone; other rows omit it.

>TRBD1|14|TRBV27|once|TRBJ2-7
TGTGCCAGCAGCAGAGGACAGGGGGCCTACGAGCAGTACTTC
CASSRGQGAYEQYF
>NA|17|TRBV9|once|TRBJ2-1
TGTGCCAGCAGCGTAGGCGGAGGGGGCTTCTCCTACAATGAGCAGTTCTTC
CASSVGGGGFSYNEQFF
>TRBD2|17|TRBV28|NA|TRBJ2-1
TGTGCCAGCACCCCTCCCTGGGGGACTAGCGGCTACAATGAGCAGTTCTTC
CASTPPWGTSGYNEQFF
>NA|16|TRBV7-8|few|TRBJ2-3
TGTGCCAGCAGCTTATTTGGCGGGATCCGCGCAGATACGCAGTATTTT
CASSLFGGIRADTQYF
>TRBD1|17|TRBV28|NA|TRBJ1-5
TGTGCCAGCAGTTTCGGGGTTTTATCAGGGGGTAATCAGCCCCAGCATTTT
CASSFGVLSGGNQPQHF
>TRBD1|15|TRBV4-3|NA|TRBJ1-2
TGCGCCAGCAGCCAAGTTAGGACAGGCCACTATGGCTACACCTTC
CASSQVRTGHYGYTF
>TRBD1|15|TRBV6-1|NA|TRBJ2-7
TGTGCCAGCAGTGAAGGACAGGGGCAATGGGACGAGCAGTACTTC
CASSEGQGQWDEQYF
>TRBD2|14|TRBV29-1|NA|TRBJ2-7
TGCAGCGTTGTTTTGCGGGAGAGCTCCTACGAGCAGTACTTC
CSVVLRESSYEQYF
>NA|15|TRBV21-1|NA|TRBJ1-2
TGTGCCAGCAGCAATTTTAGGACAGGGATGGGTGGCTACACCTTC
CASSNFRTGMGGYTF
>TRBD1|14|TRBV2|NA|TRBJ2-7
TGTGCCAGCAGCCCGGGACAGGCCCAATACGAGCAGTACTTC
CASSPGQAQYEQYF
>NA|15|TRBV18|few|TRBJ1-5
TGTGCCAGCTCACCAGGGAATGGGGGCTATCAGCCCCAGCATTTT
CASSPGNGGYQPQHF
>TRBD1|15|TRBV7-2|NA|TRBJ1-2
TGTGCCAGCAGCTCCTACCTGACAGGGGACTATGGCTACACCTTC
CASSSYLTGDYGYTF
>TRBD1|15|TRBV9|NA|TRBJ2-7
TGTGCCAGCAGCGTGGCCCCCGGGACAGGATACGAGCAGTACTTC
CASSVAPGTGYEQYF
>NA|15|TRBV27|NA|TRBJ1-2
TGTGCCAGCAGTTTATCCGGGGGCGCGGGCTATGGCTACACCTTC
CASSLSGGAGYGYTF
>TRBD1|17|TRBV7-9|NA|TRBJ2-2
TGTGCCAGCAGCTCCCGGGACAGGGGCCCGAACACCGGGGAGCTGTTTTTT
CASSSRDRGPNTGELFF
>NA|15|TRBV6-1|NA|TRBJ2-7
TGTGCCAGCAATCGAGCTAGCGAGAGGTTCTACGAGCAGTACTTC
CASNRASERFYEQYF
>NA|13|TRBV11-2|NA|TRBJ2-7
TGTGCCAGCAGCTTAGGGGCTAGCTACGAGCAGTACTTC
CASSLGASYEQYF